This passage covers 15 T cell receptor beta chains from one sample sequenced in a study of molecular identifiers for immune sequencing clone quantification. TCRdb redid the calling of the PCR reads with MiXCR, one entry per CDR3 protein. This sample has approximately 550,000 distinct CDR3 sequences, with 20% to 25% found just once. Sequencing was done on a sample of naive CD8+ T cells from blood, with Jurkat cell RNA spiked in. This sample's subset: FACS-sorted CD8+CD4-CCR7+CD45RA+ naive T cells. These receptors were collected from a human donor in good health. Some libraries in this study had Jurkat cell RNA spiked in.

The chain is built from TRBV7-9 and TRBJ1-5, with D possibly being TRBD1 (5 bases). The germline CDR1 and CDR2 sequences are SEHNR and FQNEAQ (reference sequence). V dropped 5 bases and J dropped 11 bases, with 16 bases sitting between them. The CDR3 is made up of 13 amino acids. The CDR3 sequence: CASSPPGVASQHF. The CDR3 nucleotides are TGTGCCAGCAGCCCACCGGGGGTTGCGTCCCAGCATTTT.

This clonotype was seen at least ten times. The J gene is TRBJ2-3, the V gene TRBV7-9; D is ambiguous. V was trimmed by 2 bases and J by 6 bases, leaving 9 bases between them. The germline V gene encodes CDR1 SEHNR and CDR2 FQNEAQ (reference sequence). The CDR3 length is 13 residues. CDR3 nucleotide sequence: TGTGCCAGCAGCTTACCGCCGGAGGATACGCAGTATTTT. It encodes CASSLPPEDTQYF.

The chain combines TRBV27 with TRBJ1-5; D is possibly TRBD1 (5 bases). V lost 8 bases and J lost 2, with 13 bases in between. The CDR3 covers 14 residues. Per germline, CDR1 MNHEY and CDR2 SMNVEV (reference sequence). CDR3 region: CASAGLGGNQPQHF. CDR3 in DNA: TGTGCCAGCGCAGGGCTCGGGGGCAATCAGCCCCAGCATTTT.

Note on this clonotype: One junction end does not reproduce the germline sequence, and a read error may be involved. The CDR3 DNA sequence: TGTGCCAGCAGCTCCCGGGGGGTGGGTTCCTACGGGCAGTACTTC. Residues: CASSSRGVGSYGQYF. The rearrangement links TRBV5-6 to TRBJ2-7; 7 nucleotides match TRBD2. The CDR3 extends over 15 amino acids. The germline V gene has CDR1 SGHDT and CDR2 YYEEEE. The complete variable domain, with remaining parts taken from reference TRBV5-6 and TRBJ2-7, reads DAGVTQSPTHLIKTRGQQVTLRCSPKSGHDTVSWYQQALGQGPQFIFQYYEEEERQRGNFPDRFSGHQFPNYSSELNVNALLLGDSALYLCASSSRGVGSYGQYFGPGTRLTVT.

The gene calls are TRBV20-1 and TRBJ2-7, with D possibly being TRBD2 (5 bases). Trimming removed 6 bases from V and 2 bases from J, with 11 bases in between. Germline assignment: CDR1 DFQATT and CDR2 SNEGSKA (reference sequence). The CDR3 covers 12 residues. Written as DNA, the CDR3 is TGCAGTGCCGGGATATGGGCCTACGAGCAGTACTTC. This translates into CSAGIWAYEQYF.

This clonotype was observed a handful of times. The chain uses TRBV27 and TRBJ2-3; D remains unclear. This CDR3 region has 15 residues. The germline V gene has CDR1 MNHEY and CDR2 SMNVEV (reference sequence). The V end lost 5 bases, the J end lost 1 base, and 13 bases lay between the germline ends. In DNA, the CDR3 is TGTGCCAGCAGTATTTATGGCGGTCGCACAGATACGCAGTATTTT. It is translated as CASSIYGGRTDTQYF.

Ten or more counts support this clonotype. The chain recombines TRBV6-5 with TRBJ1-2, with D possibly being TRBD1 (5 bases). V was clipped by 7 bases and J by 2 bases, with 11 bases between them. The germline V gene has CDR1 MNHEY and CDR2 SVGAGI. The CDR3 totals 13 residues. The chain's CDR3 is CASTLDRNYGYTF. In DNA, the CDR3 is TGTGCCAGCACCTTAGACAGAAACTATGGCTACACCTTC.

As regards this clonotype: Given a much more abundant clone one base away, this may be a read error. The chain uses TRBV9 and TRBJ2-3; 7 positions match TRBD2. The CDR3 loop spans 16 amino acids. Germline-derived CDR1 and CDR2 are SGDLS and YYNGEE. The J segment lost 1 base and the V segment lost 0 bases, leaving 5 bases of the junction unmatched. The CDR3: CASSVVAGEGTDTQYF. Written as DNA, the CDR3 is TGTGCCAGCAGCGTAGTGGCGGGAGAAGGCACAGATACGCAGTATTTT.

This clonotype was detected many times. J is TRBJ2-2 and V is TRBV7-9; possibly TRBD1 for D (5 bases). This CDR3 spans 12 amino acids. Germline V gives CDR1 SEHNR, CDR2 FQNEAQ (reference sequence). The V and J ends lost 4 bases and 7 bases respectively, with 7 bases between them. The CDR3 DNA is TGTGCCAGCAGCTCGCAGGGCGGGGAGCTGTTTTTT. Residues: CASSSQGGELFF.

This clonotype showed up just a few times. This sequence joins TRBV6-6 and TRBJ2-1, with D unclear. V gave up 4 bases and J gave up 2 bases, with 9 bases separating them. This CDR3 has 14 residues. Germline lookup yields CDR1 MNHNY and CDR2 SVGAGI (reference sequence). This chain's CDR3 is CASSSHPTYNEQFF. The CDR3 nucleotides are TGTGCCAGCAGTTCCCATCCCACCTACAATGAGCAGTTCTTC.

The rearrangement joins TRBV2 to TRBJ1-5; TRBD1 might be the D (5 bases). Germline values: CDR1 SNHLY, CDR2 FYNNEI. With 0 bases removed from V and 4 bases from J, the gap between germline ends came to 16 bases. The CDR3 has 17 amino acids. The CDR3, as DNA: TGTGCCAGCAGTGAAGCAGGTTACGGGGGTCAGAATCAGCCCCAGCATTTT. Its protein is CASSEAGYGGQNQPQHF.

This clonotype was seen a handful of times. The chain combines TRBV6-2 or TRBV6-3 with TRBJ1-5; tentatively, D is TRBD1 (5 bases). Trimming removed 0 bases from V and 7 bases from J, with 10 bases in between. Per the germline V gene, CDR1 is MNHEY and CDR2 is SVGEGT. The CDR3 has 14 residues. The CDR3 loop reads CASSYSGTGQPQHF. In nucleotides, the CDR3 is TGTGCCAGCAGTTACTCGGGGACCGGGCAGCCCCAGCATTTT.

J is TRBJ1-3 and V is TRBV5-6; possible D gene TRBD1, 5 bases. Germline CDR1 and CDR2: SGHDT and YYEEEE. With 0 bases removed from V and 11 bases from J, the gap between germline ends came to 24 bases. The length of the CDR3 is 17 residues. The CDR3 sequence: CASSLAVRDPLYAAIYF. DNA for the CDR3: TGTGCCAGCAGCTTGGCCGTCAGGGACCCGCTTTATGCTGCCATATATTTT.

On this clonotype itself: A much larger clone sits a single nucleotide away, making a read error possible. The rearrangement links TRBV4-3 to TRBJ2-3; D might be TRBD1 (5 bases). This CDR3 is 18 amino acids long. Trimming took 4 bases from V and 1 from J, leaving 21 bases between them. The germline V gene has CDR1 LGHNA and CDR2 YSLEER. DNA of the CDR3: TGCGCCAGCAGCCCGACCCTCTTACAGGCTTGGGGCACAGATACGCAGTATTTT. This gives the protein CASSPTLLQAWGTDTQYF.

This chain joins TRBV7-9 and TRBJ2-5, with 12 positions matching TRBD2. V lost 5 bases and J lost 5; bases outside the gene matches: 12. CDR3 length equals 17 residues. Per germline, CDR1 SEHNR and CDR2 FQNEAQ (reference sequence). In DNA, the CDR3 is TGTGCCAGCAGCCCCCGACTAGCGGGAGTGATGGCGGAGACCCAGTACTTC. Its translation: CASSPRLAGVMAETQYF. The variable domain in full, with the rest retrieved from reference TRBV7-9 and TRBJ2-5, is DTGVSQNPRHKITKRGQNVTFRCDPISEHNRLYWYRQTLGQGPEFLTYFQNEAQLEKSRLLSDRFSAERPKGSFSTLEIQRTEQGDSAMYLCASSPRLAGVMAETQYFGPGTRLLVL.